This T cell receptor beta chain was sequenced during a study of blood T cell repertoires in COVID-19. Study details: The United States, Italy and Spain provided the acute and convalescent COVID-19 samples. The cDNA or gDNA used as material had been derived from T cells, B-cell-depleted T cells, or PBMCs.

Seattle researchers signed up patients amid active infection and tracked them longitudinally. Per the original methods: Amplification with reference gene primers provided the estimates of nucleated cell counts. The repertoire was sequenced with immunoSEQ multiplex PCR; TCRdb's copy has only in-frame clones and lacks some. The DNA was the basis for D and trimming; V, J and clone size are from that table. The table includes some 390,000 clones, over 75% detected once. Sequencing was done on a sample of peripheral blood. The source of this sequence is a woman between 35 and 50 years old with COVID-19, enrolled during active disease.

In DNA, the CDR3 is TGTGCCAGCAGTGAAATGGGAGGACGAGCAACTAATGAAAAACTGTTTTTT. It is translated as CASSEMGGRATNEKLFF. The chain joins TRBV6-4 to TRBJ1-4; the D is unclear. The CDR3 consists of 17 residues. V lost 3 bases and J 0 bases, leaving 14 bases between the germline ends. Per germline, CDR1 MRHNA and CDR2 SNTAGT.